This T cell receptor (beta chain) was documented in a study of T-cell reconstitution after alpha-beta-depleted transplantation in children. CDR3 length: 14 amino acids. The germline V and J ends were trimmed by 5 bases and 0 bases, with 10 bases remaining between them. Germline V gives CDR1 SEHNR, CDR2 FQNEAQ (reference sequence). It was with unique molecular identifiers that the TCRbeta library was prepared. TCRdb independently ran MiXCR on the PCR reads; one entry per CDR3 protein. The table records some 600,000 distinct CDR3 sequences, around a sixth of them present only once. The V and J genes are TRBV7-9 and TRBJ1-1; no definite D call. The sample consisted of PBMCs from the stem cell graft donor, taken from the stem cell graft. The source is a human donor who donated a stem cell graft to a child with acute myeloid leukemia. CDR3 region: CASSATAMNTEAFF. The CDR3 region has the DNA TGTGCCAGCAGCGCGACCGCCATGAACACTGAAGCTTTCTTT.